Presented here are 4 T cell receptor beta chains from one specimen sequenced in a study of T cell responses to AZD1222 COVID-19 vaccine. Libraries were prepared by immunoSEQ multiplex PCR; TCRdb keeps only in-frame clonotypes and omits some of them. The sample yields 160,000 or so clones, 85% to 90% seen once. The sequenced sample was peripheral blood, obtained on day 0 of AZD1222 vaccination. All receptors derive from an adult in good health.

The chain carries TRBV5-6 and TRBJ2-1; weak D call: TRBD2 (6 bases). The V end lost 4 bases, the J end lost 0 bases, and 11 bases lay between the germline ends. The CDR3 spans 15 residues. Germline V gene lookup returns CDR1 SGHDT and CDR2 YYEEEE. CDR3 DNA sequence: TGTGCCAGCAGCGGCGGACTACGCTCCTACAATGAGCAGTTCTTC. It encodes CASSGGLRSYNEQFF.

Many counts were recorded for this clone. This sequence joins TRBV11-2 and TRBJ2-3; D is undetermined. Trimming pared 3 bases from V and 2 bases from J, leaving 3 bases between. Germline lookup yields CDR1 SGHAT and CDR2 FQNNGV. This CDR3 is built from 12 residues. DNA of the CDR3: TGTGCCAGCAGCTTCTCCACAGATACGCAGTATTTT. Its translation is CASSFSTDTQYF.

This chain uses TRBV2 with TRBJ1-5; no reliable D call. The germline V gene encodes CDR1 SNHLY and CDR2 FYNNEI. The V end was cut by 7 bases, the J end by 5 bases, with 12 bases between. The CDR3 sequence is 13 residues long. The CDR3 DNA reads TGTGCCAGCAACCTAGACCTCTATCAGCCCCAGCATTTT. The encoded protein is CASNLDLYQPQHF. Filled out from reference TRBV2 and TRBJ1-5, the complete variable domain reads EPEVTQTPSHQVTQMGQEVILRCVPISNHLYFYWYRQILGQKVEFLVSFYNNEISEKSEIFDDQFSVERPDGSNFTLKIRSTKLEDSAMYFCASNLDLYQPQHFGDGTRLSIL.

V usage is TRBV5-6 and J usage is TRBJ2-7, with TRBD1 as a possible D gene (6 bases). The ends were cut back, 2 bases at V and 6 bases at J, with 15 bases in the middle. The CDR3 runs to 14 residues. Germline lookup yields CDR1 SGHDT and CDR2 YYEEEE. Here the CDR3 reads CASSFGTTSAEQYV. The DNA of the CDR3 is TGTGCCAGCAGCTTTGGGACAACTTCGGCCGAGCAGTACGTC.